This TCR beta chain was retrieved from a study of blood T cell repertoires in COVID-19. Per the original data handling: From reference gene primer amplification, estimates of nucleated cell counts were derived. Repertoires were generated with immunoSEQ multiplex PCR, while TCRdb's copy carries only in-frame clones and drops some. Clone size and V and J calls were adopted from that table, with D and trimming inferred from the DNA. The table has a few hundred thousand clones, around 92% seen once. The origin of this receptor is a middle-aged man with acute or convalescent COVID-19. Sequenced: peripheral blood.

The CDR3 DNA follows: TGTGCCAGCAGTGGAAGTGGCTACTATGGCTACACCTTC. As protein: CASSGSGYYGYTF. This chain uses TRBV25-1 with TRBJ1-2; D is unresolved. Germline CDR1 is MGHDK and CDR2 is SYGVNS. V gave up 4 bases and J gave up 3 bases, with 9 bases separating them. The CDR3 sequence is 13 residues long.